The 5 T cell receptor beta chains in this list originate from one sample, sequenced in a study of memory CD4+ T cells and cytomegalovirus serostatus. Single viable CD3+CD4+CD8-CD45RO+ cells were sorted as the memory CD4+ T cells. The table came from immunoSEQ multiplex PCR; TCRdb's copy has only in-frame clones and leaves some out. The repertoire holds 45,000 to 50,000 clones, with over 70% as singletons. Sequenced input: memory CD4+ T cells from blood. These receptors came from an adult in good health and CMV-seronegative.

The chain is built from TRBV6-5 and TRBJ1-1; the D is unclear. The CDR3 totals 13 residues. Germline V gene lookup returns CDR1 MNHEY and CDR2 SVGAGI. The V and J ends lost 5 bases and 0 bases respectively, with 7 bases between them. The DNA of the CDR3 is TGTGCCAGCAGTGCCGTAGTGAACACTGAAGCTTTCTTT. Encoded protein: CASSAVVNTEAFF.

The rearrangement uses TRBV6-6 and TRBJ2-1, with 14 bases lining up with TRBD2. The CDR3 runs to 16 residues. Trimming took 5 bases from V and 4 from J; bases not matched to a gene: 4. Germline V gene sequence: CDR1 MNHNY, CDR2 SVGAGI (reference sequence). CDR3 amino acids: CASSTGTSGGYNEQFF. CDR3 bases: TGTGCCAGCAGTACCGGGACTAGCGGGGGATACAATGAGCAGTTCTTC.

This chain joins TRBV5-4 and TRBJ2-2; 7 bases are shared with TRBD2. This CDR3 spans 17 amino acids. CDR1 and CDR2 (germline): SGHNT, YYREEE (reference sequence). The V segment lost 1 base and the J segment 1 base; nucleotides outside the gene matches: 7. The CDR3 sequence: CASSLRGGLENTGELFF. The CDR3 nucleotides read TGTGCCAGCAGCTTGAGAGGCGGACTAGAGAACACCGGGGAGCTGTTTTTT.

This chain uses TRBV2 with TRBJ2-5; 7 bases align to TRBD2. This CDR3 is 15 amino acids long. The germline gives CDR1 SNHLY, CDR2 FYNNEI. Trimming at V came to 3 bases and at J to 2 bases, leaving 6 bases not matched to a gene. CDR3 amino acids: CASSDPGLSQETQYF. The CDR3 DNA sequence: TGTGCCAGCAGTGACCCGGGACTATCTCAAGAGACCCAGTACTTC.

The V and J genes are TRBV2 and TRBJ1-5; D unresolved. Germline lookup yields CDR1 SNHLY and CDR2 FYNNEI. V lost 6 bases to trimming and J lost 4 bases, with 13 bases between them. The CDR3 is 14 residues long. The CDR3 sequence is CASRRDRTNQPQHF. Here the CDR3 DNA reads TGTGCCAGCAGGAGGGATAGAACTAATCAGCCCCAGCATTTT.